These 12 T cell receptor beta chains came from one sample sequenced in a study of OX40 agonist ivuxolimab in advanced cancers. Profiled with immunoSEQ multiplex PCR; TCRdb holds only in-frame clones, not every one. This sample has about 50,000 clones, with around four fifths found just once. This specimen was CD4+ or CD8+ T cells sorted from blood, taken in a trial of the OX40 agonist ivuxolimab. These receptors originate from an adult with an advanced solid tumor such as melanoma, head and neck, liver or kidney cancer.

The chain couples TRBV29-1 to TRBJ1-1; D is perhaps TRBD1 (5 bases). The CDR3 loop spans 16 amino acids. Germline V lookup: CDR1 SQVTM, CDR2 ANQGSEA. V lost 3 bases to trimming and J lost 5 bases, with 22 bases between them. As DNA, the CDR3 is TGCAGCGTTGATTATCGTGGAAGGGGAAGGGGAACTGAAGCTTTCTTT. Its translation: CSVDYRGRGRGTEAFF.

This clone was seen more than once but under ten times. The chain combines TRBV27 with TRBJ2-2; 9 bases align to TRBD2. With V trimmed by 6 bases and J by 8 bases, 10 bases remained unmatched. Germline V gene sequence: CDR1 MNHEY, CDR2 SMNVEV (reference sequence). This CDR3 is 15 amino acids long. The CDR3 spells CASSTLSGGGGELFF. CDR3 in DNA: TGTGCCAGCAGCACCCTTAGCGGGGGTGGGGGGGAGCTGTTTTTT.

This sequence joins TRBV6-6 and TRBJ1-1; 9 bases fit TRBD1. The germline V gene has CDR1 MNHNY and CDR2 SVGAGI (reference sequence). V was clipped by 5 bases and J by 3 bases; unmatched bases: 4. CDR3 length: 14 residues. As DNA, the CDR3 is TGTGCCAGCAGTCAGCGGACAGGGGACACTGAAGCTTTCTTT. Its protein product is CASSQRTGDTEAFF.

The chain recombines TRBV10-3 with TRBJ1-2; 7 bases line up with TRBD1. The CDR3 length is 14 residues. The junction had 4 bases not matched to a gene; V was cut back by 6 bases and J by 0 bases. Germline-derived CDR1 and CDR2 are ENHRY and SYGVKD. CDR3 DNA: TGTGCCATCAGGCTCGGACAGGCTAACTATGGCTACACCTTC. Translating gives CAIRLGQANYGYTF.

The V gene is TRBV27, the J gene TRBJ1-1; D gene uncertain. This CDR3 region has 13 residues. Germline assignment: CDR1 MNHEY and CDR2 SMNVEV (reference sequence). V was clipped by 0 bases and J by 7 bases, with 9 bases between them. The CDR3 bases are TGTGCCAGCAGTTTATCGAATCAATTTGAAGCTTTCTTT. Translated, it gives CASSLSNQFEAFF.

The chain combines TRBV5-1 with TRBJ2-3; D is possibly TRBD1 (6 bases). The CDR3 length is 16 residues. The germline CDR1 and CDR2 sequences are SGHRS and YFSETQ. V was trimmed by 1 base and J by 1 base, leaving 13 bases between them. The DNA of the CDR3 is TGCGCCAGCAGCTTGTCCGTGGGGGCCCGCACAGATACGCAGTATTTT. It encodes CASSLSVGARTDTQYF.

This chain connects TRBV11-3 to TRBJ2-7; D is tentatively TRBD1 or TRBD2 (5 bases each). The V gene's germline CDR1 is SGHNT and CDR2 YENEEA. The CDR3 spans 14 residues. The V end was cut by 4 bases, the J end by 0 bases, with 10 bases between. The chain's CDR3 is CASSSSGASYEQYF. Written as DNA, the CDR3 is TGTGCCAGCAGCTCGTCCGGGGCCTCCTACGAGCAGTACTTC.

The rearrangement links TRBV7-9 to TRBJ2-7; TRBD2 agrees at 12 bases. The CDR3 extends over 15 amino acids. Per the germline V gene, CDR1 is SEHNR and CDR2 is FQNEAQ (reference sequence). Germline trimming cut 5 bases from V and 5 bases from J; bases unmatched to any gene: 7. This CDR3 reads CASSGRLAGVHEQYF. The CDR3 DNA reads TGTGCCAGCAGCGGACGACTAGCGGGAGTACACGAGCAGTACTTC.

CDR3 sequence reads: CASRRAGQGAYEQYF. For the CDR3, the DNA is TGTGCCAGCAGGAGGGCGGGACAGGGGGCCTACGAGCAGTACTTC. This chain uses TRBV2 with TRBJ2-7; TRBD1 matches 11 bases. The V gene's germline CDR1 is SNHLY and CDR2 FYNNEI. This CDR3 is built from 15 residues. Germline trimming cut 6 bases from V and 2 bases from J; bases unmatched to any gene: 6. Based on the CDR3 plus reference TRBV2 and TRBJ2-7, the full variable domain is EPEVTQTPSHQVTQMGQEVILRCVPISNHLYFYWYRQILGQKVEFLVSFYNNEISEKSEIFDDQFSVERPDGSNFTLKIRSTKLEDSAMYFCASRRAGQGAYEQYFGPGTRLTVT.

The V gene is TRBV30, the J gene TRBJ2-3, with no clear D. This CDR3 has 12 amino acids. Looked up from germline, CDR1 is GTSNPN and CDR2 is SVGIG (reference sequence). V lost 4 bases to trimming and J lost 0 bases, with 5 bases between them. The CDR3 loop is CAWTTSTDTQYF. For the CDR3, the DNA is TGTGCCTGGACGACTAGCACAGATACGCAGTATTTT.

The chain is built from TRBV30 and TRBJ2-1; D is perhaps TRBD2 (6 bases). CDR3 length: 11 residues. The germline V gene encodes CDR1 GTSNPN and CDR2 SVGIG (reference sequence). The germline V and J ends were trimmed by 2 bases and 13 bases, with 12 bases remaining between them. DNA for the CDR3: TGTGCCTGGAGTCCCGGGGGACGACAGTTCTTC. The encoded protein is CAWSPGGRQFF.

V usage is TRBV7-9 and J usage is TRBJ2-3; 12 nucleotides match TRBD2. CDR1 is SEHNR and CDR2 is FQNEAQ in the germline V gene (reference sequence). The CDR3 covers 17 residues. With V trimmed by 5 bases and J by 5 bases, 11 bases remained unmatched. CDR3 protein: CASSTTTSGSGGDTQYF. The DNA for the CDR3 is TGTGCCAGCAGCACAACGACTAGCGGGAGTGGCGGAGATACGCAGTATTTT. Combining the CDR3 with reference TRBV7-9 and TRBJ2-3 gives the whole variable domain DTGVSQNPRHKITKRGQNVTFRCDPISEHNRLYWYRQTLGQGPEFLTYFQNEAQLEKSRLLSDRFSAERPKGSFSTLEIQRTEQGDSAMYLCASSTTTSGSGGDTQYFGPGTRLTVL.